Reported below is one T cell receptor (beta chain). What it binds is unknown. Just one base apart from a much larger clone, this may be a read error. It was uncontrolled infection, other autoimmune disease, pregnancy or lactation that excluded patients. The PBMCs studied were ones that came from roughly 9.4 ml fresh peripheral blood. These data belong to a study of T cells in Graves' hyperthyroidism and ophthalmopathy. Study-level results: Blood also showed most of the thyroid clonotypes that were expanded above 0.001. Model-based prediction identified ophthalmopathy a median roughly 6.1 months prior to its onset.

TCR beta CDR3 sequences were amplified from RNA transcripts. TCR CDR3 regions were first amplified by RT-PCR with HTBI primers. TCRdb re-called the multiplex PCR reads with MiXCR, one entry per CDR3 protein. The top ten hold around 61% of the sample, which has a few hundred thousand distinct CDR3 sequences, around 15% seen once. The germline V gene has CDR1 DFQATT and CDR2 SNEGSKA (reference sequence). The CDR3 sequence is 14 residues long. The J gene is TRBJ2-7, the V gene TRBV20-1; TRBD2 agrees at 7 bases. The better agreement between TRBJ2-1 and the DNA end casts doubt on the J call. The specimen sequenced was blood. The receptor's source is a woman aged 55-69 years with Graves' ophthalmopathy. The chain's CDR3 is CSARARLADYEQFF. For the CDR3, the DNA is TGCAGTGCTAGAGCTCGTCTAGCGGACTACGAGCAGTTCTTC.